One and the same sample provided the 10 T cell receptor beta chains below, sequenced in a study of post-analysis software for immune sequencing data. The TCR beta cDNA libraries contained unique molecular identifiers. In TCRdb, the PCR reads were re-called with MiXCR into one record per CDR3 protein. The top ten clones hold under 30% of a sample with about 160,000 distinct CDR3 sequences, 35% to 40% of them seen once. The specimen was blood, collected after autologous hematopoietic stem cell transplantation. The receptor set was obtained from a girl aged 5-17 years with multiple sclerosis.

This clonotype was found many times. This CDR3 reads CASSLRGGSGYTF. CDR3 bases: TGTGCCAGCAGTTTAAGGGGGGGGAGTGGCTACACCTTC. The chain has TRBV12-3 or TRBV12-4 and TRBJ1-2, with a weak D call TRBD1 (6 bases). Trimming removed 2 bases from V and 7 bases from J, with 11 bases in between. The CDR3 length is 13 residues.

The rearrangement joins TRBV7-8 to TRBJ1-5, with D possibly matching TRBD1 (5 bases). V was cut by 8 bases and J by 7 bases, with 15 bases left in between. This CDR3 has 13 amino acids. CDR1 and CDR2 (germline): SGHVS, FQNEAQ. This chain's CDR3 is CASGGEGQQPQHF. CDR3 coding DNA: TGTGCCAGCGGAGGGGAGGGTCAGCAGCCCCAGCATTTT.

The chain joins TRBV7-6 to TRBJ2-3; 10 positions agree with TRBD2. Germline assignment: CDR1 SGHVS and CDR2 FNYEAQ. This CDR3 contains 17 residues. With 6 bases clipped from V and 0 bases from J, the junction kept 9 bases outside the gene matches. The CDR3 sequence: CASSFGSGRTSTDTQYF. For the CDR3, the DNA is TGTGCCAGCAGTTTCGGTAGCGGGAGGACTAGCACAGATACGCAGTATTTT.

V gene TRBV6-1 combines with J gene TRBJ2-1; no firm D call. Germline V lookup: CDR1 MNHNS, CDR2 SASEGT. The CDR3 is 13 residues long. The ends were cut back, 2 bases at V and 7 bases at J, with 9 bases in the middle. Here the CDR3 reads CASSELALNEQFF. CDR3 in DNA: TGTGCCAGCAGTGAATTGGCTCTGAATGAGCAGTTCTTC.

This clonotype was observed a few times. The chain uses TRBV10-3 and TRBJ2-7; 13 positions match TRBD2. The V and J ends lost 4 bases and 3 bases, in that order; junction bases with no gene match: 3. The CDR3 sequence is 15 residues long. From germline, CDR1 is ENHRY and CDR2 SYGVKD. The DNA for the CDR3 is TGTGCCATCAGTGGGACTAGCGGGAGCGTCTACGAGCAGTACTTC. Translation: CAISGTSGSVYEQYF.

The rearrangement joins TRBV19 to TRBJ2-6; D remains ambiguous. V dropped 4 bases and J dropped 0 bases, with 4 bases sitting between them. Germline V gene sequence: CDR1 LNHDA, CDR2 SQIVND (reference sequence). This CDR3 is built from 14 residues. As DNA, the CDR3 is TGTGCCAGTAGTACCCGCTCTGGGGCCAACGTCCTGACTTTC. Translating gives CASSTRSGANVLTF.

The CDR3 sequence: CASSQDKQGDTQYF. The CDR3 nucleotides read TGCGCCAGCAGCCAAGATAAACAAGGTGATACGCAGTATTTT. The chain couples TRBV4-3 to TRBJ2-3; D not certain. V lost 0 bases and J lost 6, with 10 bases in between. Germline lookup yields CDR1 LGHNA and CDR2 YSLEER. This CDR3 contains 14 residues.

The sample holds many counts of this clonotype. This chain uses TRBV27 with TRBJ1-6, with TRBD1 matching 8 bases. The germline CDR1 and CDR2 sequences are MNHEY and SMNVEV (reference sequence). This CDR3 is built from 17 residues. V shed 0 bases and J 6 bases; nucleotides not matched to a gene: 7. The CDR3 reads CASSLSSPGQANSPLHF. CDR3 nucleotide sequence: TGTGCCAGCAGTTTATCGAGTCCGGGACAGGCTAATTCACCCCTCCACTTT.

The chain uses TRBV28 and TRBJ2-7, with D tentatively TRBD1 (6 bases). This CDR3 has 13 residues. Trimming pared 10 bases from V and 2 bases from J, leaving 15 bases between. In germline, CDR1 is MDHEN, CDR2 SYDVKM. The CDR3 loop reads CATDTGNAYEQYF. CDR3 DNA: TGTGCCACCGATACAGGGAACGCCTACGAGCAGTACTTC.

This clonotype occurred a few times. The chain couples TRBV20-1 to TRBJ2-5, with D perhaps TRBD1 (5 bases). The CDR3 sequence is 15 residues long. The V gene lost 0 bases and the J gene lost 7 bases, with 18 bases spanning the gap. Germline loops: CDR1 DFQATT, CDR2 SNEGSKA (reference sequence). DNA for the CDR3: TGCAGTGCTAGAGAAGTGGGGCCGCAATCCGGGACCCAGTACTTC. Protein sequence: CSAREVGPQSGTQYF.